This is a list of T cell receptor beta chains from one sample in a study of blood T cell repertoires in COVID-19. Data came from immunoSEQ multiplex PCR; TCRdb stores just in-frame clones and leaves some out. The table records over 400,000 clones, 70% to 90% of them present only once. Sequenced input: peripheral blood. The origin of the receptors is a human donor in a cohort sampled during active COVID-19. Each CDR3 is given with its conserved first and last residue. D genes are given only for firm matches. Clone size is stated in some rows and not others, as once, few, many or a class when expanded.

V gene	D gene	J gene	clone size	CDR3 DNA	CDR3 protein
TRBV7-3	TRBD1	TRBJ2-1	NA	TGTGCCAGCAGCTTAAGGAACAGGGGTTTATCCAATGAGCAGTTCTTC	CASSLRNRGLSNEQFF
TRBV5-6	TRBD1	TRBJ2-3	NA	TGTGCCAGCACCCTGCTAAGGGACAGGGAAGGGGTAACGCAGTATTTT	CASTLLRDREGVTQYF
TRBV28	TRBD1	TRBJ2-7	once	TGTGCCATGAAGAGGCAGGGGGTAGGCTACGAGCAGTACTTC	CAMKRQGVGYEQYF
TRBV19	NA	TRBJ1-5	few	TGTGCCAGTAGTATGGTACGAGGGGGTGTTAGCAATCAGCCCCAGCATTTT	CASSMVRGGVSNQPQHF
TRBV5-4	TRBD1	TRBJ1-2	NA	TGTGCCAGCAGCTGGTTAAGGACAGGGGAAGGCTACACCTTC	CASSWLRTGEGYTF
TRBV6-2/TRBV6-3	TRBD1	TRBJ2-7	NA	TGTGCCAGCAGTCGTAGCTTCGGGACAGGGGGTAAAGAGCAGTACTTC	CASSRSFGTGGKEQYF
TRBV30	TRBD1	TRBJ1-5	NA	TGTGCCTGGAGCGGATCAGGGGGCGCGTGGCAGCCCCAGCATTTT	CAWSGSGGAWQPQHF
TRBV7-3	NA	TRBJ2-2	NA	TGTGCCAGCAGCTTAAGATCTGGGCTTGAATACGGGGAGCTGTTTTTT	CASSLRSGLEYGELFF
TRBV6-1	TRBD2	TRBJ2-3	once	TGTGCCAGCAGTGAAGGGGTGAGGAGCGGGAGATGGCTGGATACGCAGTATTTT	CASSEGVRSGRWLDTQYF
TRBV11-3	NA	TRBJ2-1	NA	TGTGCCAGCAGCCTGGAGGGGACCTTATCATGGGGTGAGCAGTTCTTC	CASSLEGTLSWGEQFF
TRBV10-2	TRBD1	TRBJ2-7	few	TGCGCCAGCCAGGGGGCAATTCCCTACGAGCAGTACTTC	CASQGAIPYEQYF
TRBV4-2	TRBD1	TRBJ2-2	NA	TGTGCCAGCAGCCAAGAAGTGTGGAGACAGGGATCCGGAACCGGGGAGCTGTTTTTT	CASSQEVWRQGSGTGELFF
TRBV4-1	NA	TRBJ2-3	NA	TGCGCCAGCAGCCAAGATAAGATGTTTGGTGAGCACACAGATACGCAGTATTTT	CASSQDKMFGEHTDTQYF
TRBV7-8	NA	TRBJ2-1	NA	TGTGCCAGCAGCTTAGGAACAGCTCAACCCTACAATGAGCAGTTCTTC	CASSLGTAQPYNEQFF
TRBV30	NA	TRBJ1-5	NA	TGTGCCTGGAGTACCTCAGTACAGCCCCAGCATTTT	CAWSTSVQPQHF
TRBV19	NA	TRBJ2-3	NA	TGTGCCAGTAGTCTCGGAAGTTCCAGCCCCCTAGTTTTAGGAACGCAGTATTTT	CASSLGSSSPLVLGTQYF
TRBV4-1	NA	TRBJ2-1	NA	TGCGCCAGCGGGGGGGGCTCTAACTATATCAGCTCCTACAATGAGCAGTTCTTC	CASGGGSNYISSYNEQFF
TRBV24-1	TRBD1	TRBJ2-7	NA	TGTGCCACCAGTGATGCAACAGGGGCCTATCAGCAGTACTTC	CATSDATGAYQQYF
TRBV28	NA	TRBJ1-2	NA	TGTGCCACCTTACTCTACGGGGACTATGGCTACACCTTC	CATLLYGDYGYTF
TRBV19	NA	TRBJ1-2	NA	TGTGCCAGTAGCCCCCGGACGGACAATGGCTACACCTTC	CASSPRTDNGYTF
TRBV19	TRBD1	TRBJ1-5	NA	TGTGCCAGTATGGACAGGTCCTATCAGCCCCAGCATTTT	CASMDRSYQPQHF
TRBV2	NA	TRBJ1-1	NA	TGTGCCAGCTACAGGACGATGAACACTGAAGCTTTCTTT	CASYRTMNTEAFF
TRBV10-3	TRBD1	TRBJ1-2	NA	TGTGCCATCAGGAGAGACAGGGACAATGGCTACACCTTC	CAIRRDRDNGYTF
TRBV7-3	TRBD2	TRBJ2-1	NA	TGCGCCAGCAGCGGGGGGGCGGGAGGTTCCTATGAGCAGTTCTTC	CASSGGAGGSYEQFF
TRBV3-1/TRBV3-2	TRBD1	TRBJ2-7	NA	TGTGCCAGCAGCCAAGGGGGGACAGGCGGAAGCTCCTACGAGCAGTACTTC	CASSQGGTGGSSYEQYF
TRBV18	NA	TRBJ1-5	NA	TGTGCCAGCTCACCTTCATCAGGGGACCTACCTCAGCCCCAGCATTTT	CASSPSSGDLPQPQHF
TRBV9	NA	TRBJ1-3	NA	TGTGCCAGCAGCGTAGTCCCAGGGTCTGGAAACACCATATATTTT	CASSVVPGSGNTIYF
TRBV15	NA	TRBJ1-5	NA	TGTGCCACCAGCAGAGGGACAGTTAATCAGCCCCAGCATTTT	CATSRGTVNQPQHF
TRBV7-2	NA	TRBJ1-1	NA	TGTGCCAGCCGAGAACAGGGGAACACTGAAGCTTTCTTT	CASREQGNTEAFF
TRBV30	TRBD1	TRBJ2-5	NA	TGTGCCTGGAGCCTCAATGCTCATACGACAGGGCGCGGCGAGACCCAGTACTTC	CAWSLNAHTTGRGETQYF
TRBV10-3	NA	TRBJ1-5	NA	TGTGCCATCAGTGAAATAAATCAGCCCCAGCATTTT	CAISEINQPQHF
TRBV29-1	NA	TRBJ2-3	NA	TGCAGCGCGGACCCCAGGGCCACAGATACGCAGTATTTT	CSADPRATDTQYF